The present entry profiles one T cell receptor (beta chain) with its context. The antigen is not known. The entry originates in a study of somatic mutations in cytotoxic T cells in rheumatoid arthritis. Study-level results: Age was associated with higher CD8+ clonality in rheumatoid arthritis patients, not in healthy controls. Which antigens the expanded CD8+ clones targeted was unknown.

Only in-frame clones appear in the TCRdb table, and some are missing; sequencing was by immunoSEQ multiplex PCR. In the table there are about 19,000 clones, 80% to 85% of which are singletons. CDR1 and CDR2 (germline): LNHNV, YYDKDF (reference sequence). This CDR3 contains 17 residues. The rearrangement links TRBV15 to TRBJ2-7, with 11 positions matching TRBD2. The J call may be incorrect, as the DNA end agrees better with TRBJ2-5. The clonotype originates from an adult with rheumatoid arthritis. The specimen sequenced was CD8+ T cells sorted from blood. The CDR3 loop is CATSRFPGTSGQETQYF. The CDR3 DNA reads as TGTGCCACCAGCAGATTCCCCGGGACTAGCGGACAAGAGACCCAGTACTTC.